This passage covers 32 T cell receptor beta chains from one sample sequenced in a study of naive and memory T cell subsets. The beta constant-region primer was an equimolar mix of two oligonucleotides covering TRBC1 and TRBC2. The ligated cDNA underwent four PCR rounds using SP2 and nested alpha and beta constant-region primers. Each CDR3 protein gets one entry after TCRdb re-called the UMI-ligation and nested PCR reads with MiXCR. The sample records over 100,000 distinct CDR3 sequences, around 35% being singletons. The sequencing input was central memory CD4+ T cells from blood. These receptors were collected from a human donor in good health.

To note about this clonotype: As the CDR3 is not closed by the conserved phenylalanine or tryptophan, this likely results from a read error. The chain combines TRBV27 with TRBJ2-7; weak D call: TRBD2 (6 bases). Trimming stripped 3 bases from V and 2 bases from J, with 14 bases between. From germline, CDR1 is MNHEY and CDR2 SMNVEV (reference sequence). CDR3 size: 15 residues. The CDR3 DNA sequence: TGTGCCAGCAGTTTCAAAGGAGGGTCACCCTACGAGCAGTACTCC. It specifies CASSFKGGSPYEQYS.

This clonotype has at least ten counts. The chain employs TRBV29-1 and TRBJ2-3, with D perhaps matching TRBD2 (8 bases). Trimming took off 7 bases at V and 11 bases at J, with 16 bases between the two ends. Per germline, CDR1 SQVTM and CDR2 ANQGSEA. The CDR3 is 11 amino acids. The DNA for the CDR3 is TGCAGCGCGGGAGGGGCAGGGGGGCAGTATTTT. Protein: CSAGGAGGQYF.

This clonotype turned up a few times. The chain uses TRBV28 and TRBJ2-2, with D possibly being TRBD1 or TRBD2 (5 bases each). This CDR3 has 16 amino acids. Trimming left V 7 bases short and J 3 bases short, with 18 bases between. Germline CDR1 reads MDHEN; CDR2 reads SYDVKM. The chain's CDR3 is CASTHPRGPYTGELFF. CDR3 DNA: TGTGCCAGCACCCATCCCCGGGGACCATACACCGGGGAGCTGTTTTTT.

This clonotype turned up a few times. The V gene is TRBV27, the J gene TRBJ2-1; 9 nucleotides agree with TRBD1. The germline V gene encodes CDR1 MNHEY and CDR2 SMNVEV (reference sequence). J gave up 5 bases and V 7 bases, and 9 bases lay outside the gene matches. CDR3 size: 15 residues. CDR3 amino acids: CASTDPGQGNNEQFF. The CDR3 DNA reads TGTGCCAGCACTGATCCGGGACAGGGCAACAATGAGCAGTTCTTC.

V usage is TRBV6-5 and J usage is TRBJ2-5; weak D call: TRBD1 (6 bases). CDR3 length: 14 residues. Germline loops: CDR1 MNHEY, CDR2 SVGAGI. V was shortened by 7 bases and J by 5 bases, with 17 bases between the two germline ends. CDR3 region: CASTRLQGYETQYF. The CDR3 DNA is TGTGCCAGCACCCGACTACAGGGCTACGAGACCCAGTACTTC.

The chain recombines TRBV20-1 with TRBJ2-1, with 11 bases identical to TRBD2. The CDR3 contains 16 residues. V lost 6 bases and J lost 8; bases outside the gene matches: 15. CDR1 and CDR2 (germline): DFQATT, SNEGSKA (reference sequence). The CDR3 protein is CSARDSGRAALDEQFF. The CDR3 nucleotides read TGCAGTGCGAGGGATAGCGGGAGGGCCGCGTTGGATGAGCAGTTCTTC.

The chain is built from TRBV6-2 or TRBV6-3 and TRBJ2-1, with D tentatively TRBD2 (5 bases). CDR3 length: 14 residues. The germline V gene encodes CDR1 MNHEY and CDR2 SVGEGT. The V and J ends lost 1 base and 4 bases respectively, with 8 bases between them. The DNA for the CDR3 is TGTGCCAGCAGTTACTTCGGGGTGTACAATGAGCAGTTCTTC. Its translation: CASSYFGVYNEQFF.

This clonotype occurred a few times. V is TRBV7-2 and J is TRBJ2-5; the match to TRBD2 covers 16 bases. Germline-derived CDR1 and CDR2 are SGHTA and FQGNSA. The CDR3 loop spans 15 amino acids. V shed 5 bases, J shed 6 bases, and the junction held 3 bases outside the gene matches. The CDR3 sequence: CASSAGLAGGKTQYF. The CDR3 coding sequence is TGTGCCAGCAGCGCGGGACTAGCGGGAGGGAAGACCCAGTACTTC.

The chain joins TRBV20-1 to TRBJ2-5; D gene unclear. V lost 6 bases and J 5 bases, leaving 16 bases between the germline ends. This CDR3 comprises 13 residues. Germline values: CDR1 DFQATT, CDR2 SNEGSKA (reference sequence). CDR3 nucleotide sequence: TGCAGTGCCGCCCCCGGAAGCCGCGAGACCCAGTACTTC. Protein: CSAAPGSRETQYF.

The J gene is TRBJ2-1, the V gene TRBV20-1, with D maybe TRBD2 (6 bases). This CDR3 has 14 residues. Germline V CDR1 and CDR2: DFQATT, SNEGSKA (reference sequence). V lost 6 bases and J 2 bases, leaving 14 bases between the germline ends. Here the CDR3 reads CSARRSGPYNEQFF. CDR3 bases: TGCAGTGCCCGGAGGAGCGGGCCCTACAATGAGCAGTTCTTC.

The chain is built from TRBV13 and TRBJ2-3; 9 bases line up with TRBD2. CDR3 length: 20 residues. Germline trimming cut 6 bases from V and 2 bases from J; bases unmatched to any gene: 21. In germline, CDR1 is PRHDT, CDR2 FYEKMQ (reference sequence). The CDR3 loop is CASRNQGISREGPTTDTQYF. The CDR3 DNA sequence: TGTGCCAGCAGAAACCAGGGGATTTCGCGGGAGGGCCCGACCACAGATACGCAGTATTTT. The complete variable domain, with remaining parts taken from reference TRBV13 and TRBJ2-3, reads AAGVIQSPRHLIKEKRETATLKCYPIPRHDTVYWYQQGPGQDPQFLISFYEKMQSDKGSIPDRFSAQQFSDYHSELNMSSLELGDSALYFCASRNQGISREGPTTDTQYFGPGTRLTVL.

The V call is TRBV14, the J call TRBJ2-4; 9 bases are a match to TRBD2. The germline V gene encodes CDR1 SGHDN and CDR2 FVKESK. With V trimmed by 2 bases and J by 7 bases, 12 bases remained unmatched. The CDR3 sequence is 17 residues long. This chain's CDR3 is CASSQRRLAAFGNIQYF. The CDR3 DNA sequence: TGTGCCAGCAGCCAAAGGAGACTAGCGGCTTTCGGGAACATTCAGTACTTC.

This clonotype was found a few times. The CDR3 DNA sequence: TGCAGTGCTAGATCTGGGAACAGGGGGCAGTTCTTC. As protein: CSARSGNRGQFF. The chain is built from TRBV20-1 and TRBJ2-1; 7 bases map to TRBD1. V gave up 2 bases and J gave up 12 bases; unmatched junction bases: 7. The CDR3 is 12 amino acids. The germline V gene has CDR1 DFQATT and CDR2 SNEGSKA (reference sequence).

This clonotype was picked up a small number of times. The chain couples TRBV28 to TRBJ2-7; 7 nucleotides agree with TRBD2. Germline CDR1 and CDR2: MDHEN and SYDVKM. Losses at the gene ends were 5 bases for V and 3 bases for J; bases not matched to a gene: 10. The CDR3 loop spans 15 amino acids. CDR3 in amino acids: CASSANRDYRYEQYF. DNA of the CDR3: TGTGCCAGCAGTGCCAACCGGGACTATCGCTACGAGCAGTACTTC.

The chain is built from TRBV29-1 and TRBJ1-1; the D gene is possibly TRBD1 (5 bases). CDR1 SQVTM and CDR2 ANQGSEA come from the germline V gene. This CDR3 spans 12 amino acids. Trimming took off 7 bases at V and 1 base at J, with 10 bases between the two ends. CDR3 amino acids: CSGGSRNTEAFF. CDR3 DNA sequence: TGCAGCGGGGGGTCCAGGAACACTGAAGCTTTCTTT.

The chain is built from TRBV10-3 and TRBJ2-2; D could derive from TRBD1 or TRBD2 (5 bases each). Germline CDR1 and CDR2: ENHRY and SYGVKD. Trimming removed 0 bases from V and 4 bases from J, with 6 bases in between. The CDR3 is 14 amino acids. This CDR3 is CAISESGVTGELFF. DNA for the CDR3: TGTGCCATCAGTGAGTCGGGGGTCACCGGGGAGCTGTTTTTT.

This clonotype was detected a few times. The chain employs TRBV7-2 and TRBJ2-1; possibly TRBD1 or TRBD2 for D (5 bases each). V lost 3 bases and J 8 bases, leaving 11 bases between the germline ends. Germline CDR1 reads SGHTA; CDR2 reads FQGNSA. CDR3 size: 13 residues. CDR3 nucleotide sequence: TGTGCCAGCAGCTTGGGACCGGCGGATGAGCAGTTCTTC. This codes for CASSLGPADEQFF.

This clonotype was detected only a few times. DNA for the CDR3: TGTGCCAGCAGCTCCAATCTGAGGACCTCCGAGAGGCAGTACTTC. This sequence encodes CASSSNLRTSERQYF. The chain links TRBV7-9 to TRBJ2-7, with D uncertain. CDR1 and CDR2 from the germline V gene are SEHNR and FQNEAQ (reference sequence). V lost 4 bases, J lost 9 bases, and 22 bases lay in between. CDR3 length: 15 amino acids.

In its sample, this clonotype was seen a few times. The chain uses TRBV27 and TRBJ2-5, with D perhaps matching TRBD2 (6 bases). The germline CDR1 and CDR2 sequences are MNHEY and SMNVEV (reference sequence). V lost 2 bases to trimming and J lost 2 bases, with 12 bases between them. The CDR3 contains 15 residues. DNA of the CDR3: TGTGCCAGCAGTTTACTCGGGACTGGTCAAGAGACCCAGTACTTC. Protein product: CASSLLGTGQETQYF.

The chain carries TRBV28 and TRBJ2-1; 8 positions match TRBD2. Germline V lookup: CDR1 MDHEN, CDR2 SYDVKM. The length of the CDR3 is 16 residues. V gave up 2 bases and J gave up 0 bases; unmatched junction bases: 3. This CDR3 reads CASSLRLAGSYNEQFF. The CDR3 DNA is TGTGCCAGCAGTTTACGGCTAGCGGGCTCCTACAATGAGCAGTTCTTC.

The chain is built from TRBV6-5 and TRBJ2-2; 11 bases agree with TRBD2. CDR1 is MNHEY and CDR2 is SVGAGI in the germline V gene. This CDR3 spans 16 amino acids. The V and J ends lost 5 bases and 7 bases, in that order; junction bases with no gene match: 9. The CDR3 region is CASSRIAGGPGGELFF. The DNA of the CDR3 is TGTGCCAGCAGTAGAATAGCGGGAGGGCCAGGCGGGGAGCTGTTTTTT.

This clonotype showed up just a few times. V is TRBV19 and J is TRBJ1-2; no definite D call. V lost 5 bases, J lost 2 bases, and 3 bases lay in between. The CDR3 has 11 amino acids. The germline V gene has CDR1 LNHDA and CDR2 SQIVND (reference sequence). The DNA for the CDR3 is TGTGCCAGTAGTGGAAACTATGGCTACACCTTC. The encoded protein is CASSGNYGYTF.

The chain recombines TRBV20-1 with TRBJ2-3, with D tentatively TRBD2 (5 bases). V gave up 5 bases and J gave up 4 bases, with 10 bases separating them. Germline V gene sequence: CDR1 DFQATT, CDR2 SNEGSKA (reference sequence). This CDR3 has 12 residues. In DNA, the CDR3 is TGCAGTGCTCTCGGAGCGGCAGATACGCAGTATTTT. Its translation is CSALGAADTQYF.

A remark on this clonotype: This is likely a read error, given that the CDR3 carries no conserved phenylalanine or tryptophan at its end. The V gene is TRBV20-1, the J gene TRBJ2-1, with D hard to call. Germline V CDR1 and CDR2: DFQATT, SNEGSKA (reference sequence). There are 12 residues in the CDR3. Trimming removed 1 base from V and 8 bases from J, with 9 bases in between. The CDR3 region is CSARGGWDEQFS. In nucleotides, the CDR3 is TGCAGTGCTAGAGGGGGATGGGATGAGCAGTTCTCC.

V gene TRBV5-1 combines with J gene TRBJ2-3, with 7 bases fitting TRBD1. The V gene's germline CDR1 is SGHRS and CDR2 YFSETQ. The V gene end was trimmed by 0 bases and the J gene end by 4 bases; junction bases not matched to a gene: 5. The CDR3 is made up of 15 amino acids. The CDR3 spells CASSLGSGGADTQYF. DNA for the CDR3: TGCGCCAGCAGCTTGGGGTCAGGGGGAGCAGATACGCAGTATTTT. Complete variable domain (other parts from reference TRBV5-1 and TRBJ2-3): KAGVTQTPRYLIKTRGQQVTLSCSPISGHRSVSWYQQTPGQGLQFLFEYFSETQRNKGNFPGRFSGRQFSNSRSEMNVSTLELGDSALYLCASSLGSGGADTQYFGPGTRLTVL.

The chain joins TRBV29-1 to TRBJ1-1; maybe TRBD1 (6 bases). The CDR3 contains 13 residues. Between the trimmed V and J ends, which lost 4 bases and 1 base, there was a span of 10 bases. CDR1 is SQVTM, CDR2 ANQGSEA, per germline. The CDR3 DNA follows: TGCAGCGTTGGTAAACAGGGGAACACTGAAGCTTTCTTT. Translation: CSVGKQGNTEAFF.

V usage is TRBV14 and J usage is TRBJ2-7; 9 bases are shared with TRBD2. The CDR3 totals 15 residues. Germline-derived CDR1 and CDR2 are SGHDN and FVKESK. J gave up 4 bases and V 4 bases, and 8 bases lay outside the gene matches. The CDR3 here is CASSRTGLALYEQYF. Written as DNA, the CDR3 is TGTGCCAGCAGCCGGACGGGACTAGCTCTTTACGAGCAGTACTTC.

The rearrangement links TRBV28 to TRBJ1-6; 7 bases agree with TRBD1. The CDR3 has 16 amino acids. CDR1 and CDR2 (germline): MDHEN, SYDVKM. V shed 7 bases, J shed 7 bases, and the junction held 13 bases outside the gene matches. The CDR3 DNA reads TGTGCCAGCACGCCCGTAGGGGGCTCGGGAAATTCACCCCTCCACTTT. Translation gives CASTPVGGSGNSPLHF.

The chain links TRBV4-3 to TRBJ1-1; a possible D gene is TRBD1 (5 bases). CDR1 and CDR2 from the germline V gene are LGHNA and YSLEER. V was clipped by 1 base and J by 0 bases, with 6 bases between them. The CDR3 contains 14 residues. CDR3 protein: CASSQGGMNTEAFF. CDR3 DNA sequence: TGCGCCAGCAGCCAAGGGGGGATGAACACTGAAGCTTTCTTT.

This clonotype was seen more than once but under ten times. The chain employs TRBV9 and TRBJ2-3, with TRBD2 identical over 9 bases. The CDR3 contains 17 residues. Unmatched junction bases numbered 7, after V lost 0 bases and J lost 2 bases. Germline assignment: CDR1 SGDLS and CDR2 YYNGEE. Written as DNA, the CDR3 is TGTGCCAGCAGCGTAGCTCCTCTAGCGGGATTCACAGATACGCAGTATTTT. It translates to CASSVAPLAGFTDTQYF. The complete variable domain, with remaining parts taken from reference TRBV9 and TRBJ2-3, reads DSGVTQTPKHLITATGQRVTLRCSPRSGDLSVYWYQQSLDQGLQFLIQYYNGEERAKGNILERFSAQQFPDLHSELNLSSLELGDSALYFCASSVAPLAGFTDTQYFGPGTRLTVL.

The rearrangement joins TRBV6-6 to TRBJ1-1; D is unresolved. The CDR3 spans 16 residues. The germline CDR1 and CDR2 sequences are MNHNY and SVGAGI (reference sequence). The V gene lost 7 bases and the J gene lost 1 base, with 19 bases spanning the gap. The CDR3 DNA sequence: TGTGCCAGCAAGTCTCGGGCAAGCGGTGCGAACACTGAAGCTTTCTTT. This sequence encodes CASKSRASGANTEAFF.

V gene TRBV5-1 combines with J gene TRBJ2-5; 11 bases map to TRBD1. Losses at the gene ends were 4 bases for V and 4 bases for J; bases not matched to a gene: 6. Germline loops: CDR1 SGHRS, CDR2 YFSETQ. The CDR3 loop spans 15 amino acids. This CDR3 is CASSPDRGRIETQYF. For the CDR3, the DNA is TGCGCCAGCAGCCCGGACAGGGGGCGTATAGAGACCCAGTACTTC.